Listed here are 14 T cell receptor beta chains from one sample, sequenced in a study of shared clonotypes between healthy human individuals. The repertoire was sequenced with immunoSEQ multiplex PCR; TCRdb's copy has only in-frame clones and lacks some. This sample has more than 2,000,000 clones; 85% to 95% occur once, and the top ten carry under 0.45%. The sample comprised naive CD4+ T cells from PBMCs. Stated subset: CD45RA+ positively selected. The receptors come from a man in his late teens or twenties in good health. Some clones in this sample may be carry-over from other donors' samples.

The rearrangement joins TRBV29-1 to TRBJ1-1, with D unresolved. The V end lost 4 bases, the J end lost 6 bases, and 6 bases lay between the germline ends. The CDR3 sequence is 10 residues long. Germline V gives CDR1 SQVTM, CDR2 ANQGSEA. The CDR3 spells CSVGISEAFF. For the CDR3, the DNA is TGCAGCGTTGGGATCTCTGAAGCTTTCTTT.

This chain links TRBV19 with TRBJ1-1; 9 positions agree with TRBD1. This CDR3 has 16 amino acids. The V segment lost 7 bases and the J segment 4 bases; nucleotides outside the gene matches: 13. The germline V gene encodes CDR1 LNHDA and CDR2 SQIVND (reference sequence). The DNA of the CDR3 is TGTGCCAGTACCACTATCGGACAGGGGCGATTCACTGAAGCTTTCTTT. Translated: CASTTIGQGRFTEAFF.

The genes are TRBV23-1 and TRBJ2-5, with 11 bases fitting TRBD1. TRBV23-1 is an ORF; its function is uncertain. The CDR3 is made up of 14 amino acids. The junction had 5 bases not matched to a gene; V was cut back by 6 bases and J by 5 bases. The CDR3, as DNA: TGCGCCAGCAGCGGGGACAGGGGGTCTGAGACCCAGTACTTC. It is translated as CASSGDRGSETQYF.

The chain is built from TRBV9 and TRBJ2-7, with TRBD2 matching over 8 bases. Germline trimming cut 4 bases from V and 3 bases from J; bases unmatched to any gene: 9. CDR1 SGDLS and CDR2 YYNGEE come from the germline V gene. The CDR3 runs 15 residues. The CDR3 sequence is CASSPSSGSIYEQYF. CDR3 in DNA: TGTGCCAGCAGCCCGTCAAGCGGGAGTATCTACGAGCAGTACTTC. The full variable domain, completed using reference TRBV9 and TRBJ2-7, is DSGVTQTPKHLITATGQRVTLRCSPRSGDLSVYWYQQSLDQGLQFLIQYYNGEERAKGNILERFSAQQFPDLHSELNLSSLELGDSALYFCASSPSSGSIYEQYFGPGTRLTVT.

The chain is built from TRBV6-1 and TRBJ2-7, with 10 nucleotides matching TRBD1. The germline V gene has CDR1 MNHNS and CDR2 SASEGT. The V segment lost 10 bases and the J segment 2 bases; nucleotides outside the gene matches: 5. This CDR3 spans 13 amino acids. CDR3 in amino acids: CANGQGVPYEQYF. CDR3 DNA: TGTGCCAACGGACAGGGGGTTCCCTACGAGCAGTACTTC.

CDR3 in amino acids: CASSTRLRDAGLSYEQYF. As DNA, the CDR3 is TGTGCCAGTAGTACCAGACTCCGGGACGCAGGCCTCTCCTACGAGCAGTACTTC. This sequence joins TRBV19 and TRBJ2-7; D assignment may be TRBD1 or TRBD2 (5 bases each). V was cut by 4 bases and J by 0 bases, with 22 bases left in between. The CDR3 sequence is 18 residues long. Germline V gene data show CDR1 as LNHDA and CDR2 as SQIVND (reference sequence).

The rearrangement uses TRBV2 and TRBJ1-1; D gene ambiguous. With 4 bases removed from V and 1 base from J, the gap between germline ends came to 4 bases. The CDR3 has 12 amino acids. Germline-derived CDR1 and CDR2 are SNHLY and FYNNEI. CDR3 in DNA: TGTGCCAGCAGTGCTGAGAACACTGAAGCTTTCTTT. Translated: CASSAENTEAFF.

The J gene is TRBJ2-3, the V gene TRBV9, with D possibly called TRBD1 or TRBD2 (7 bases each). Between the trimmed V and J ends, which lost 0 bases and 4 bases, there was a span of 21 bases. CDR3 length equals 18 residues. Germline CDR1 reads SGDLS; CDR2 reads YYNGEE. DNA for the CDR3: TGTGCCAGCAGCGTAGGAACAGCGGCACAGGGGAGGGCAGATACGCAGTATTTT. Translation gives CASSVGTAAQGRADTQYF.

The rearrangement uses TRBV5-4 and TRBJ2-7; 7 bases fit TRBD2. Trimming took 4 bases from V and 7 from J; bases not matched to a gene: 8. The CDR3 has 13 residues. CDR1 is SGHNT, CDR2 YYREEE, per germline (reference sequence). In nucleotides, the CDR3 is TGTGCCAGCAGCGTTGGGCGGGAGTGGGAGCAGTACTTC. Translation gives CASSVGREWEQYF.

The chain uses TRBV2 and TRBJ1-2; TRBD1 matches at 9 bases. V was pared by 8 bases and J by 8 bases, with 9 bases of the junction left unmatched. The germline V gene encodes CDR1 SNHLY and CDR2 FYNNEI. The CDR3 runs 13 residues. The DNA for the CDR3 is TGTGCCAGCGATCTTAACAGGGGGCTAGGCTACACCTTC. This translates into CASDLNRGLGYTF.

The V and J genes are TRBV4-3 and TRBJ2-1, with 7 bases matching TRBD2. The germline V gene has CDR1 LGHNA and CDR2 YSLEER. After removal of 2 bases from V and 7 bases from J, the junction contained 17 bases not matched to a gene. This CDR3 comprises 18 residues. The CDR3 loop is CASSQSPPRAGVGNEQFF. The CDR3 region has the DNA TGCGCCAGCAGCCAAAGTCCCCCCCGGGCGGGAGTGGGGAATGAGCAGTTCTTC.

Here the CDR3 reads CASSWRQGISTNQPQHF. The CDR3 nucleotides read TGTGCCAGCAGCTGGCGACAGGGGATAAGTACGAATCAGCCCCAGCATTTT. This chain joins TRBV5-4 and TRBJ1-5, with 8 bases that match TRBD1. There are 17 residues in the CDR3. Germline CDR1 is SGHNT and CDR2 is YYREEE (reference sequence). Trimming removed 3 bases from V and 4 bases from J; junction bases left unmatched: 12.

This chain uses TRBV6-1 with TRBJ2-7; no clear D. The CDR3 has 14 amino acids. Looked up from germline, CDR1 is MNHNS and CDR2 is SASEGT. Trimming stripped 10 bases from V and 0 bases from J, with 16 bases between. The CDR3 DNA is TGTGCCACCCTATCCTGGCCAGCCTCCTACGAGCAGTACTTC. Protein sequence: CATLSWPASYEQYF.

A note on this clone: The sample carries other DNA sequences with the same CDR3. CDR3 DNA sequence: TGTGCCAGCTCCCAGGGGGGCGGATCCTACGAGCAGTACTTC. Amino acids: CASSQGGGSYEQYF. The chain joins TRBV18 to TRBJ2-7; D may be TRBD1 (7 bases). Trimming shortened V by 6 bases and J by 1 base, and 13 bases separated the two germline ends. Germline CDR1 KGHSH, CDR2 LQKENI. The CDR3 consists of 14 residues.